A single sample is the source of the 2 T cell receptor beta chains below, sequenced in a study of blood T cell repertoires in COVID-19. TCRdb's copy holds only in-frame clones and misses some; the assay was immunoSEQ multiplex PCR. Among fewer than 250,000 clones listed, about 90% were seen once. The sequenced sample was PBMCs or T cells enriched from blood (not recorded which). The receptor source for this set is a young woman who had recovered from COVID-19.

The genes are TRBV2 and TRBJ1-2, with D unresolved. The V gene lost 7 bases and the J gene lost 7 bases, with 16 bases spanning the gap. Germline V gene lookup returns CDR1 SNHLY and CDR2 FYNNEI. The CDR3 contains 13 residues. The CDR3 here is CASILNGFTGYTF. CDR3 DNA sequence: TGTGCCAGCATTTTGAACGGTTTTACTGGCTACACCTTC.

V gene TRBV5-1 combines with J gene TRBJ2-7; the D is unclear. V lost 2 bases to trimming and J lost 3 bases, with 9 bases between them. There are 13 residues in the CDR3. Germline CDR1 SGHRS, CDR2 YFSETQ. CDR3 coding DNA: TGCGCCAGCAGCTTTGGCTACAGCTACGAGCAGTACTTC. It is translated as CASSFGYSYEQYF.